This T cell receptor beta chain was recovered during a study of a mutant IDH1 vaccine in newly diagnosed glioma. Study context: Patients got radiotherapy, temozolomide, or both beforehand, and most got both. Regarding the study as a whole: No link was apparently found between pseudoprogression and changes in top peripheral T cell clonotypes. Induction of immune responses by the vaccine occurred in about 92% of patients.

Time point given: baseline, week 1 (first vaccination visit). Treatment indicated: pre-vaccination baseline after standard-of-care therapy. Donors' newly diagnosed IDH1-mutant WHO grade 3 or 4 astrocytomas lacked nuclear ATRX. With respect to this clone: Its antigen remains unknown.

Germline CDR1 is SEHNR and CDR2 is FQNEAQ (reference sequence). This CDR3 has 14 amino acids. V lost 1 base, J lost 6 bases, and 9 bases lay in between. The repertoire was sequenced with immunoSEQ multiplex PCR; TCRdb's copy has only in-frame clones and lacks some. Of about 35,000 clones in the sample, over 60% are singletons; the top ten hold about 9.4%. This sequence was found in a man aged 50 to 60 with glioma. Some clones in this sample may be carry-over from other donors' samples. The sample was peripheral blood mononuclear cells (PBMCs), taken from a glioma patient treated with radiotherapy, temozolomide or both. The V and J genes are TRBV7-9 and TRBJ1-4; D remains unclear. The chain's CDR3 is CASSLGRSDEKLFF. DNA for the CDR3: TGTGCCAGCAGCTTAGGCCGGAGCGATGAAAAACTGTTTTTT.